The T cell receptor beta chain described here comes from a study of a mutant IDH1 vaccine in newly diagnosed glioma. Study in general: Of the patients given treatment, roughly 62% were male and approximately 40% were female, and a mean age of around 44 years was recorded. Those enrolled had earlier been treated with radiotherapy, temozolomide, or both, mostly both.

A remark on this clone: Antigen unknown.

Study-wide findings and caveats: Whatever changes occurred in top peripheral T cell clonotypes seemed unrelated to pseudoprogression.

The time point was: baseline, week 1 (first vaccination visit). Treatment of the sample: pre-vaccination baseline after standard-of-care therapy. The germline V gene encodes CDR1 SGHTA and CDR2 FQGTGA. V was pared by 4 bases and J by 4 bases, with 16 bases between. The CDR3 runs 16 residues. Measured with immunoSEQ multiplex PCR; TCRdb has only the in-frame clones, and not every one. Seen here are around 50,000 clones, roughly 89% observed once, and the top ten hold about 2.5%. J is TRBJ2-2 and V is TRBV7-3, with D perhaps given as TRBD1 or TRBD2 (7 bases each). This sequence originates from a man aged 40-50 years with glioma. The sample here was PBMCs, taken from a glioma patient treated with radiotherapy, temozolomide or both. The CDR3 nucleotides are TGTGCCAGCAGCTCGCTACAGGGGAGGGGCACCGGGGAGCTGTTTTTT. Amino acids: CASSSLQGRGTGELFF.